Each of the 5 T cell receptor beta chains below was sequenced from the same sample in a study of T cells in Graves' hyperthyroidism and ophthalmopathy. Amplified regions were TCR beta CDR3 sequences from RNA transcripts. The study used the HTBI primer set for a first-round RT-PCR of the TCR CDR3. From the multiplex PCR reads, TCRdb called clonotypes with MiXCR, one entry per CDR3 protein. The sample holds approximately 480,000 distinct CDR3 sequences, less than 25% seen once. Sequencing input: blood. The receptors were sampled from a man younger than 35 with Graves' hyperthyroidism.

This clonotype has at least ten counts. The chain recombines TRBV12-3 or TRBV12-4 with TRBJ1-2, with unresolved D. The ends were cut back, 5 bases at V and 7 bases at J, with 20 bases in the middle. CDR3 length equals 15 residues. CDR3 coding DNA: TGTGCCAGCAGTCCCGTTAAAACGACTGGATCTGGCTACACCTTC. This gives the protein CASSPVKTTGSGYTF.

Regarding this clonotype: A single base separates this from a much larger clone, so it may be a read error. The V call is TRBV28, the J call TRBJ2-2, with 7 bases lining up with TRBD2. Germline values: CDR1 MDHEN, CDR2 SYDVKM. The ends lost 3 bases at V and 9 bases at J; junction bases unmatched: 7. CDR3 length equals 14 residues. Written as DNA, the CDR3 is TGTGCCAGCAGTTTTCGGGAGGCCCCCCGGGAGCTGTTTTTT. Protein sequence: CASSFREAPRELFF.

The rearrangement links TRBV9 to TRBJ2-2; D perhaps matches TRBD2 (5 bases). V gave up 4 bases and J gave up 10 bases, with 14 bases separating them. Germline lookup yields CDR1 SGDLS and CDR2 YYNGEE. CDR3 length: 13 residues. CDR3 in DNA: TGTGCCAGCAGCCCCCGCCGGGGTGAGGAGCTGTTTTTT. As protein: CASSPRRGEELFF.

V gene TRBV4-1 combines with J gene TRBJ2-7; D may correspond to TRBD1 or TRBD2 (5 bases each). The CDR3 is 17 amino acids. In germline, CDR1 is MGHRA, CDR2 YSYEKL. Trimming stripped 0 bases from V and 1 base from J, with 16 bases between. DNA of the CDR3: TGCGCCAGCAGCCAAGATACGGACGGGGCCCTATCCTACGAGCAGTACTTC. It yields the protein CASSQDTDGALSYEQYF.

This clonotype was seen repeatedly, ten times or more. The gene calls are TRBV2 and TRBJ1-1; D call uncertain. CDR1 is SNHLY, CDR2 FYNNEI, per germline. The V end was cut by 8 bases, the J end by 1 base, with 5 bases between. The CDR3 has 11 amino acids. CDR3 region: CASWGNTEAFF. CDR3 nucleotides: TGTGCCAGCTGGGGGAACACTGAAGCTTTCTTT.